This T cell receptor (beta chain) was documented in a study of early stage breast cancer tumors. Germline lookup yields CDR1 SGHNT and CDR2 YENEEA. The V end lost 6 bases, the J end lost 5 bases, and 16 bases lay between the germline ends. The CDR3 runs 14 residues. The repertoire was sequenced with immunoSEQ multiplex PCR; TCRdb's copy has only in-frame clones and lacks some. Of approximately 48,000 clones detected, 80% to 95% appear once; the ten largest clones hold 5%. This clonotype was sampled from a person aged 65 to 85 with breast cancer. Sequencing was carried out using blood. This chain joins TRBV11-3 and TRBJ2-5, with D perhaps TRBD2 (6 bases). The CDR3, as DNA: TGTGCCAGCAGTAAGGGCGGGGCAGGGGAGACCCAGTACTTC. The encoded protein is CASSKGGAGETQYF. The full variable domain, with the rest looked up from reference TRBV11-3 and TRBJ2-5, is EAGVVQSPRYKIIEKKQPVAFWCNPISGHNTLYWYLQNLGQGPELLIRYENEEAVDDSQLPKDRFSAERLKGVDSTLKIQPAELGDSAVYLCASSKGGAGETQYFGPGTRLLVL.